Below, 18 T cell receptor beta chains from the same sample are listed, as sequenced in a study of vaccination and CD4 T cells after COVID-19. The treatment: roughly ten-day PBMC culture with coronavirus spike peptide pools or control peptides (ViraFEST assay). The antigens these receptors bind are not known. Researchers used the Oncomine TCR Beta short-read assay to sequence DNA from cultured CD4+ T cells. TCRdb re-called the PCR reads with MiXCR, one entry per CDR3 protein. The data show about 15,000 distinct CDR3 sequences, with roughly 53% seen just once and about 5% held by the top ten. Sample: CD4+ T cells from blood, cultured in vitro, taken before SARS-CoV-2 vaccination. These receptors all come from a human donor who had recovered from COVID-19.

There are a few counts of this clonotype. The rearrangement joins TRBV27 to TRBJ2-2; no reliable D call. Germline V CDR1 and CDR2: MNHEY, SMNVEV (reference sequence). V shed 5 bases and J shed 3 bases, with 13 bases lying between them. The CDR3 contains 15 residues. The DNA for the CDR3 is TGTGCCAGCAGTCCCCTGCGGCCAGACACCGGGGAGCTGTTTTTT. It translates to CASSPLRPDTGELFF.

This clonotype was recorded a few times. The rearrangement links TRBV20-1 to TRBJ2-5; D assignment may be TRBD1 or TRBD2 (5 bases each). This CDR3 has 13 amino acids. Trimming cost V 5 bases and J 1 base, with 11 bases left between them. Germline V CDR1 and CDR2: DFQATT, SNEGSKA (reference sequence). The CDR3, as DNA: TGCAGTGCTGGGGACCTAGCCCAAGAGACCCAGTACTTC. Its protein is CSAGDLAQETQYF.

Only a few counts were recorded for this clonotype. This chain's CDR3 is CATRSDGPNQPQHF. The CDR3 DNA follows: TGTGCCACCAGATCGGACGGACCAAATCAGCCCCAGCATTTT. The chain joins TRBV24-1 to TRBJ1-5; D gene unclear. CDR1 is KGHDR, CDR2 SFDVKD, per germline. This CDR3 spans 14 amino acids. V lost 7 bases, J lost 4 bases, and 13 bases lay in between.

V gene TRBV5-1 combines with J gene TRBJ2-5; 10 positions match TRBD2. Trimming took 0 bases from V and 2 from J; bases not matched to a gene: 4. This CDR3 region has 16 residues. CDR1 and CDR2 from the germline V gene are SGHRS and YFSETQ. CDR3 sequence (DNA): TGCGCCAGCAGCTTGGGAGTGACTAGCGGGCAAGAGACCCAGTACTTC. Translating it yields CASSLGVTSGQETQYF.

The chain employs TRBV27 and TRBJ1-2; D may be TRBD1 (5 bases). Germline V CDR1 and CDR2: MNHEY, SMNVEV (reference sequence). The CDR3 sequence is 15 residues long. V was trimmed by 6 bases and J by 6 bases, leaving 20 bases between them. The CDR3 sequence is CASSPHRGRDDGYTF. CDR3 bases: TGTGCCAGCAGCCCCCACCGTGGCAGGGATGATGGCTACACCTTC.

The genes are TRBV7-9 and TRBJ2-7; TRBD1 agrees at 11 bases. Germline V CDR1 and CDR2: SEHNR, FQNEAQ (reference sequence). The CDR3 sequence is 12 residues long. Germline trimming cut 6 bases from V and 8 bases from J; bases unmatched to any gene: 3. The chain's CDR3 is CASRGQGEKQYF. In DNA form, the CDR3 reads TGTGCCAGCAGGGGACAGGGGGAGAAGCAGTACTTC.

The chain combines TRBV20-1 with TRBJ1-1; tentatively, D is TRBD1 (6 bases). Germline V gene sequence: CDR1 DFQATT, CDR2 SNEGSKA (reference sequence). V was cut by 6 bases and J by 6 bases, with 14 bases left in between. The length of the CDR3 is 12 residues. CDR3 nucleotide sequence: TGCAGTGCCAATAAACAGGGCGCTGAAGCTTTCTTT. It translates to CSANKQGAEAFF.

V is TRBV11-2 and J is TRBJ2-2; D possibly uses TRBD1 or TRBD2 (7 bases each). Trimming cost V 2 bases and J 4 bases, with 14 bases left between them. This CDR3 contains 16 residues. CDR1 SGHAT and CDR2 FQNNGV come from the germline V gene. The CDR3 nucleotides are TGTGCCAGCAGCTTACATCCAGGGGGGGGCACCGGGGAGCTGTTTTTT. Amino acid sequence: CASSLHPGGGTGELFF.

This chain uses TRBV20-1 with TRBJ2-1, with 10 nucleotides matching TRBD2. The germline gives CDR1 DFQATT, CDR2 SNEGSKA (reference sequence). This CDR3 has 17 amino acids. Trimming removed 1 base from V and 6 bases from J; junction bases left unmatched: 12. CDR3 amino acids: CSARVASGRGGLNEQFF. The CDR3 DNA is TGCAGTGCTAGAGTGGCTAGCGGGAGAGGGGGGCTCAATGAGCAGTTCTTC.

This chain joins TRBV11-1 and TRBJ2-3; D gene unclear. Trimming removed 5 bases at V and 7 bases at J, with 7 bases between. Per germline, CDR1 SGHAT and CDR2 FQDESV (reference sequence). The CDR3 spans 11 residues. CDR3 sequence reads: CASSTGYTQYF. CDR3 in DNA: TGTGCCAGCAGCACTGGGTATACGCAGTATTTT. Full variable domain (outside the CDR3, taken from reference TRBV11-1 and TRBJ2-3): EAEVAQSPRYKITEKSQAVAFWCDPISGHATLYWYRQILGQGPELLVQFQDESVVDDSQLPKDRFSAERLKGVDSTLKIQPAELGDSAMYLCASSTGYTQYFGPGTRLTVL.

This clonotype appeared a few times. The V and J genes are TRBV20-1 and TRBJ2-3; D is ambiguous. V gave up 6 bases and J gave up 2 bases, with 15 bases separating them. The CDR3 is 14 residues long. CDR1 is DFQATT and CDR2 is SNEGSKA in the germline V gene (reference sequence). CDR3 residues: CSAIRQANTDTQYF. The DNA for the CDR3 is TGCAGTGCCATCAGGCAGGCGAACACAGATACGCAGTATTTT.

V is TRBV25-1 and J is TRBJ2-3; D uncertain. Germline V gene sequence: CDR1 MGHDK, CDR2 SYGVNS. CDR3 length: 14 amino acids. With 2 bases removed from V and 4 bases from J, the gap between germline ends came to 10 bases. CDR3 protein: CASSEVRTPDTQYF. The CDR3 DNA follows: TGTGCCAGCAGTGAAGTACGAACGCCAGATACGCAGTATTTT.

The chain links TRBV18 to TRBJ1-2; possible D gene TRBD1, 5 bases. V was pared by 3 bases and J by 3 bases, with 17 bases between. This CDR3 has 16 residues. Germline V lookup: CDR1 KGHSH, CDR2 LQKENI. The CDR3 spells CASSPPPTEGDYGYTF. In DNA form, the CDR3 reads TGTGCCAGCTCACCCCCCCCGACGGAAGGGGACTATGGCTACACCTTC.

The CDR3 loop reads CASSLKRGPSTDTQYF. The CDR3 region has the DNA TGTGCCAGCAGTTTAAAGCGGGGGCCCTCCACAGATACGCAGTATTTT. The chain recombines TRBV27 with TRBJ2-3, with 8 bases that match TRBD2. Germline V CDR1 and CDR2: MNHEY, SMNVEV (reference sequence). The CDR3 runs 16 residues. The ends lost 2 bases at V and 2 bases at J; junction bases unmatched: 6.

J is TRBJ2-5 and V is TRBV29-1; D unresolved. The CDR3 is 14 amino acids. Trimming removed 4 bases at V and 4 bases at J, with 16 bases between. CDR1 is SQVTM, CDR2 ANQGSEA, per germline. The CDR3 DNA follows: TGCAGCGTTGCCGTATTAGGGCGAGGAGAGACCCAGTACTTC. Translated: CSVAVLGRGETQYF.

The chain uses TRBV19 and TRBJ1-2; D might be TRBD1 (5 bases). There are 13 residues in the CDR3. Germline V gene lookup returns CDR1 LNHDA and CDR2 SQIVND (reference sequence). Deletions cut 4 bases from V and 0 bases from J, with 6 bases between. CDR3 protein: CASSRGTNYGYTF. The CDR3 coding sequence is TGTGCCAGTAGTAGGGGGACTAACTATGGCTACACCTTC.

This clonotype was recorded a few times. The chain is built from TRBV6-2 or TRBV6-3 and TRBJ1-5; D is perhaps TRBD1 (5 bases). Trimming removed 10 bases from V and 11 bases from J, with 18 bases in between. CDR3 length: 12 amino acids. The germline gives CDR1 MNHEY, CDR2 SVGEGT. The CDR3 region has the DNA TGTGCCACCCGGGACGGTATCCAGTCCCAGCATTTT. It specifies CATRDGIQSQHF.

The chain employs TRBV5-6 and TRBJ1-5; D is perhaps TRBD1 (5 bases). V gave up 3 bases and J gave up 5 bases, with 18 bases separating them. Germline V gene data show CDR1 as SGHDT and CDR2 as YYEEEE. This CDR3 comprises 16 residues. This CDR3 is CASSSIGGGPDQPQHF. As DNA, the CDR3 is TGTGCCAGCAGCTCAATTGGGGGAGGACCGGATCAGCCCCAGCATTTT.